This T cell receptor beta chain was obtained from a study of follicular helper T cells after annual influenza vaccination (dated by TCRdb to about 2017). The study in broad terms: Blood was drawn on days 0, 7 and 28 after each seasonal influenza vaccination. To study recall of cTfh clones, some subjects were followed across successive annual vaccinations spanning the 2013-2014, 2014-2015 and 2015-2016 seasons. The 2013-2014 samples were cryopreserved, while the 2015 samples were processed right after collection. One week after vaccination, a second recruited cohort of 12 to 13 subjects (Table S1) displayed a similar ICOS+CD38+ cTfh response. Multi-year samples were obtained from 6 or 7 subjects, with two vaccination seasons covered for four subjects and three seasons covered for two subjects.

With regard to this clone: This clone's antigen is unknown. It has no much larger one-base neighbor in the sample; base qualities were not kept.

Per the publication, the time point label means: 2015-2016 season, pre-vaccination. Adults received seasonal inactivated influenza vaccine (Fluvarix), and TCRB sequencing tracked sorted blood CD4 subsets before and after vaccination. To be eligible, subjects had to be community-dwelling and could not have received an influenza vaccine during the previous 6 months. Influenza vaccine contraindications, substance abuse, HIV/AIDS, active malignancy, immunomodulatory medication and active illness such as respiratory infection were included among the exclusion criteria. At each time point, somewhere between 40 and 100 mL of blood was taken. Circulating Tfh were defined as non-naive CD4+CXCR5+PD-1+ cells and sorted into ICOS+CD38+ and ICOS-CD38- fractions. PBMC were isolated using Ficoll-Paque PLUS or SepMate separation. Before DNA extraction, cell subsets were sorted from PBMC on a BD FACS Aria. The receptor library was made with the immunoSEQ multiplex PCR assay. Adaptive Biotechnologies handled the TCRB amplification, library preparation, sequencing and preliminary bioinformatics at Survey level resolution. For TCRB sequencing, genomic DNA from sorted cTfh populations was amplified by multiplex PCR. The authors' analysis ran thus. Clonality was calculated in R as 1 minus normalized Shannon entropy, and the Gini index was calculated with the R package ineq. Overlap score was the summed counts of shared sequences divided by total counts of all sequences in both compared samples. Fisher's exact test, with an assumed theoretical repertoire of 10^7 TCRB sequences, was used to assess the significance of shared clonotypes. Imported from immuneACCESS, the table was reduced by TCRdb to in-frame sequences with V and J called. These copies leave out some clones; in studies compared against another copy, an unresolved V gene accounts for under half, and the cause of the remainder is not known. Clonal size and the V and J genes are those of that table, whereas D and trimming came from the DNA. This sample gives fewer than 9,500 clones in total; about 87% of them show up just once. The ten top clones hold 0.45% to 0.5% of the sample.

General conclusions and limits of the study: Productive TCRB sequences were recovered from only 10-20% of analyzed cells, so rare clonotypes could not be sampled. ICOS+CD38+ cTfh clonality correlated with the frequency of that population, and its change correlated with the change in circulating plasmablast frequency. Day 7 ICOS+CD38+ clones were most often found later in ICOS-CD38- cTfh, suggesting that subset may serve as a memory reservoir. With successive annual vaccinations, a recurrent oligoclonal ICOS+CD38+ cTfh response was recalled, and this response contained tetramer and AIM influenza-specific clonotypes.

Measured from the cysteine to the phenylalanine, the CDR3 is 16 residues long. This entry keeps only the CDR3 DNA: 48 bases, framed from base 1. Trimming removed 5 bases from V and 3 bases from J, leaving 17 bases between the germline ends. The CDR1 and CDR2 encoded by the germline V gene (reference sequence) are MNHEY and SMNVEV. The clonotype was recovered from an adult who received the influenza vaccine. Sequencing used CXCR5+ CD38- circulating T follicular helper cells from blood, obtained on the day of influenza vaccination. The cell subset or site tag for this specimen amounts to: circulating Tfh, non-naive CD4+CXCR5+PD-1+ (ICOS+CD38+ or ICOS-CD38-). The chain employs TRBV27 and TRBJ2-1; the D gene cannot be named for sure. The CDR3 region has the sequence CASSLSPYKGYNEQFF. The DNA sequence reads TGTGCCAGCAGTCTTTCCCCCTACAAAGGCTACAATGAGCAGTTCTTC.